The sequence of this T cell receptor beta chain was determined in a study of graft-versus-host responses after intestinal transplantation. Study overall: Recipients were given multivisceral, liver-intestinal, or isolated intestinal transplants.

The repertoire was sequenced with immunoSEQ multiplex PCR; TCRdb's copy has only in-frame clones and lacks some. The repertoire holds 40,000 or so clones, with roughly 90% as singletons. General study points: Among circulating GvH clones, peak levels were associated with early post-transplant declines in HvG clones. The presence of high graft-versus-host to host-versus-graft clonal ratios in allografts characterized patients with graft-donor T cell macrochimerism.

Note on this clone: Its target is not known.

The material sequenced was PBMCs, taken around 270 days after transplant. The sequence was collected from a human patient who received an intestinal transplant, so some T cells may come from the graft donor.

The CDR3 DNA follows: TGTGCCAGCAGTCCCGGGGGCTATAGCAATCAGCCCCAGCATTTT. It yields the protein CASSPGGYSNQPQHF. The chain joins TRBV6-1 to TRBJ1-5, with D maybe TRBD1 (6 bases). The germline gives CDR1 MNHNS, CDR2 SASEGT. This CDR3 is built from 15 residues. V lost 5 bases and J lost 0, with 11 bases in between.